What follows is one T cell receptor beta chain and its context. Its antigen remains unidentified. The sample comes from a study of cytomegalovirus exposure and HLA in healthy donors. Overall study: An early data release held about 85 million unique TCRs from HLA-typed donors. The study's findings and limits: Further analysis was carried out later, and it showed several of the most significant clusters appearing linked to common viral pathogens. The likely origin of a cluster of highly shared sequence variants was a sequencing artifact. Rarity held for most TCR sequences, but there were some public TCRs that occurred in many donors.

V was clipped by 4 bases and J by 9 bases; unmatched bases: 5. Germline loops: CDR1 SGDLS, CDR2 YYNGEE. The CDR3 consists of 13 residues. Vbeta (60) and Jbeta (13) primers were used in the PCR. Assay used: immunoSEQ multiplex PCR; TCRdb lists only in-frame clones, some missing. The data contain roughly 120,000 clones, 70% to 85% of them singletons. The sample taken for sequencing was PBMCs. The V and J genes are TRBV9 and TRBJ2-1, with 9 bases identical to TRBD2. The receptor was isolated from a man between 18 and 29 years old in good health and CMV-seropositive. The CDR3, as DNA: TGTGCCAGCAGCCCCCTGACTAGCGGTGAGCAGTTCTTC. Its protein is CASSPLTSGEQFF.